This entry describes one T cell receptor beta chain. Its antigen remains unknown. This entry comes from a study of T cells in localized non-small cell lung cancer. Study-wide points: The tumor had only one region sequenced, so heterogeneity remains possible. Uninvolved adjacent lung showed peak T cell clonality, exceeding tumor. Detection in adjacent lung was observed for a median around 50 of the top 100 tumor clones.

The V gene's germline CDR1 is SNHLY and CDR2 FYNNEI. V was clipped by 8 bases and J by 1 base, with 8 bases between them. This CDR3 is 12 amino acids long. The repertoire was sequenced with immunoSEQ multiplex PCR; TCRdb's copy has only in-frame clones and lacks some. The data show about 33,000 clones, approximately 84% seen once. V usage is TRBV2 and J usage is TRBJ2-5; D not resolved. The sequences come from peripheral blood, collected before any cancer treatment. This TCR derives from a male donor aged 60 or over with stage III lung adenocarcinoma. CDR3 amino acids: CASGYSQETQYF. In DNA form, the CDR3 reads TGTGCCAGCGGGTACAGCCAAGAGACCCAGTACTTC.